The sequence of this T cell receptor (beta chain) was determined in a study of shared clonotypes between healthy human individuals. Study details: CD4 naive and CD4 memory each took three plates per donor, while CD8 naive took two and CD8 memory one. Study results and caveats: Generally, estimated richness proved larger in naive subsets than it did in memory subsets. Incomplete sequencing of sorted subsets was indicated by rarefaction despite large depth. Non-shared clonotypes showed lower generation probabilities than clonotypes common to all four donors.

In the case of this clone: Antigen: not known.

Here immunoSEQ multiplex PCR was the method, and the copy in TCRdb shows in-frame clones only, minus some. The repertoire holds over a million clones, 65% to 75% seen once, with approximately 1.5% in the top ten. The CDR3 loop spans 17 amino acids. The germline gives CDR1 SGHNT, CDR2 YYREEE (reference sequence). Trimming removed 2 bases from V and 2 bases from J; junction bases left unmatched: 6. The chain couples TRBV5-4 to TRBJ2-3, with 12 bases that match TRBD2. The source of this sequence is a man aged 18 to 29 in good health. The source material was memory CD4+ T cells sorted from blood. Specified subset: CD45RA-negative fraction. Here the CDR3 DNA reads TGTGCCAGCAGCTTCCAAGGACTAGCGGGGACCACAGATACGCAGTATTTT. Translated, it gives CASSFQGLAGTTDTQYF.